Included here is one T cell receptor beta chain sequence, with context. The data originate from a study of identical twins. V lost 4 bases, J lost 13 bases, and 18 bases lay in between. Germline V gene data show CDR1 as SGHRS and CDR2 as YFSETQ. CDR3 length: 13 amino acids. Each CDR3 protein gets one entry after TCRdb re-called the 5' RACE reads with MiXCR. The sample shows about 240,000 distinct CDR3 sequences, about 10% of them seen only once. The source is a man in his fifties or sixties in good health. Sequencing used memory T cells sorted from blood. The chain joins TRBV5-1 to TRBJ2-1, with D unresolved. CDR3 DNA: TGCGCCAGCAGCCCGCTTGACACCGTTGGCCAGTTCTTC. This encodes CASSPLDTVGQFF.